The present T cell receptor beta chain was sequenced within a study of blood T cell repertoires in COVID-19. Here immunoSEQ multiplex PCR was the method, and the copy in TCRdb shows in-frame clones only, minus some. Of just over 300,000 clones in the sample, approximately 89% were seen once. CDR1 is SGHNT and CDR2 is YENEEA in the germline V gene. The CDR3 extends over 13 amino acids. Trimming removed 6 bases from V and 1 base from J, with 10 bases in between. Specimen: peripheral blood. The J gene is TRBJ2-7, the V gene TRBV11-3; D not resolved. The receptor was derived from a woman younger than 45 with COVID-19, enrolled during active disease. The CDR3 reads CASSRGGSYEQYF. The CDR3 DNA is TGTGCCAGCAGTCGAGGTGGATCCTACGAGCAGTACTTC.